One sample yielded the 17 T cell receptor beta chains listed below, sequenced in a study of radiotherapy plus CTLA-4 blockade in lung cancer. The table came from immunoSEQ multiplex PCR; TCRdb's copy has only in-frame clones and leaves some out. The sample holds some 12,000 clones, about 86% seen once. The sample consisted of peripheral blood, taken from a patient treated with radiotherapy plus ipilimumab. These receptors were collected from a human donor with non-small cell lung cancer that progressed on radiotherapy plus ipilimumab.

The chain uses TRBV4-3 and TRBJ2-1; D gene ambiguous. CDR3 length equals 17 residues. Germline V lookup: CDR1 LGHNA, CDR2 YSLEER. Trimming removed 2 bases at V and 2 bases at J, with 16 bases between. This CDR3 is CASSQSSGAVAYNEQFF. CDR3 nucleotides: TGCGCCAGCAGCCAATCCTCGGGTGCGGTGGCCTACAATGAGCAGTTCTTC.

This clone has only a few counts. This chain links TRBV7-2 with TRBJ2-5; TRBD1 agrees at 7 bases. This CDR3 has 16 residues. J lost 2 bases, V lost 5 bases, and 11 bases had no gene match. Germline V lookup: CDR1 SGHTA, CDR2 FQGNSA. CDR3 sequence: CASSGQAFGPQETQYF. CDR3 DNA sequence: TGTGCCAGCAGCGGACAGGCTTTCGGTCCTCAAGAGACCCAGTACTTC.

The chain recombines TRBV19 with TRBJ1-1; possibly TRBD1 for D (5 bases). The CDR3 loop spans 15 amino acids. Per the germline V gene, CDR1 is LNHDA and CDR2 is SQIVND (reference sequence). V lost 9 bases and J 1 base, leaving 18 bases between the germline ends. The DNA of the CDR3 is TGTGCCAGCCATCGGGGGTGGGGGTCGAACACTGAAGCTTTCTTT. The encoded protein is CASHRGWGSNTEAFF.

The chain combines TRBV5-6 with TRBJ1-4; 9 positions agree with TRBD1. CDR1 SGHDT and CDR2 YYEEEE come from the germline V gene. Trimming cost V 1 base and J 5 bases; bases outside gene matches: 3. There are 15 residues in the CDR3. CDR3 DNA: TGTGCCAGCAGCTTGAAAGGGACAGGGAATGAAAAACTGTTTTTT. Protein: CASSLKGTGNEKLFF.

This chain joins TRBV4-1 and TRBJ2-7, with D possibly being TRBD1 (6 bases). CDR1 and CDR2 (germline): MGHRA, YSYEKL. V lost 6 bases to trimming and J lost 1 base, with 16 bases between them. This CDR3 region has 15 residues. As DNA, the CDR3 is TGCGCCAGCAGTTTCTTTCCAGGACAGTCCTACGAGCAGTACTTC. It is translated as CASSFFPGQSYEQYF.

The chain recombines TRBV13 with TRBJ2-3, with TRBD2 identical over 9 bases. Per germline, CDR1 PRHDT and CDR2 FYEKMQ (reference sequence). The CDR3 has 18 amino acids. After removal of 0 bases from V and 0 bases from J, the junction contained 7 bases not matched to a gene. In DNA, the CDR3 is TGTGCCAGCAGCTTAGGCCTCCTAGCGGGGAGTAGCACAGATACGCAGTATTTT. It specifies CASSLGLLAGSSTDTQYF.

This chain joins TRBV7-9 and TRBJ1-1, with 8 bases aligning to TRBD1. Germline CDR1 and CDR2: SEHNR and FQNEAQ (reference sequence). This CDR3 has 15 amino acids. J was trimmed by 4 bases and V by 1 base; bases with no gene match: 5. The CDR3 sequence is CASSLGQGPGTEAFF. CDR3 bases: TGTGCCAGCAGCTTAGGACAGGGGCCGGGCACTGAAGCTTTCTTT.

The CDR3 coding sequence is TGTGCCAGCAGTGAATACAGGGCCGGGGAGCTGTTTTTT. Protein product: CASSEYRAGELFF. V and J are TRBV27 and TRBJ2-2; weak D call: TRBD1 (6 bases). Germline V gene sequence: CDR1 MNHEY, CDR2 SMNVEV (reference sequence). With 5 bases removed from V and 6 bases from J, the gap between germline ends came to 10 bases. There are 13 residues in the CDR3.

The chain combines TRBV5-1 with TRBJ1-1; D gene unclear. Germline loops: CDR1 SGHRS, CDR2 YFSETQ. Trimming left V 0 bases short and J 5 bases short, with 11 bases between. The CDR3 spans 14 residues. In nucleotides, the CDR3 is TGCGCCAGCAGCTTGGATTTCGTCAGGACTGAAGCTTTCTTT. Translating gives CASSLDFVRTEAFF.

The rearrangement links TRBV14 to TRBJ2-1, with 9 nucleotides matching TRBD1. CDR3 size: 15 residues. Trimming at V came to 4 bases and at J to 7 bases, leaving 8 bases not matched to a gene. CDR1 SGHDN and CDR2 FVKESK come from the germline V gene. The CDR3 here is CASSPDRGLINEQFF. CDR3 sequence (DNA): TGTGCCAGCAGCCCAGACAGGGGGTTGATAAATGAGCAGTTCTTC. Complete variable domain (other parts from reference TRBV14 and TRBJ2-1): EAGVTQFPSHSVIEKGQTVTLRCDPISGHDNLYWYRRVMGKEIKFLLHFVKESKQDESGMPNNRFLAERTGGTYSTLKVQPAELEDSGVYFCASSPDRGLINEQFFGPGTRLTVL.

J is TRBJ2-1 and V is TRBV6-6, with TRBD1 matching over 9 bases. CDR3 size: 12 residues. Germline trimming cut 7 bases from V and 16 bases from J; bases unmatched to any gene: 11. The germline V gene has CDR1 MNHNY and CDR2 SVGAGI (reference sequence). The CDR3 DNA sequence: TGTGCCAGCAACTGGGACAGGGATATTTCCTTCTTC. It specifies CASNWDRDISFF.

The CDR3, as DNA: TGTGCCAGCAGCCAAGATCGGGTGAACACTGAAGCTTTCTTT. It is translated as CASSQDRVNTEAFF. The chain links TRBV14 to TRBJ1-1, with unresolved D. Looked up from germline, CDR1 is SGHDN and CDR2 is FVKESK. The CDR3 consists of 14 residues. V was trimmed by 0 bases and J by 0 bases, leaving 5 bases between them.

The V gene is TRBV14, the J gene TRBJ2-1; D call uncertain. Trimming removed 3 bases from V and 3 bases from J, with 0 bases in between. CDR1 is SGHDN, CDR2 FVKESK, per germline. The CDR3 covers 11 residues. Here the CDR3 reads CASSHYNEQFF. The DNA for the CDR3 is TGTGCCAGCAGCCACTACAATGAGCAGTTCTTC. Using reference TRBV14 and TRBJ2-1 for the parts outside the CDR3, the full variable domain is EAGVTQFPSHSVIEKGQTVTLRCDPISGHDNLYWYRRVMGKEIKFLLHFVKESKQDESGMPNNRFLAERTGGTYSTLKVQPAELEDSGVYFCASSHYNEQFFGPGTRLTVL.

This clone is a singleton in its sample. The genes are TRBV7-9 and TRBJ1-4, with TRBD1 matching 7 bases. The ends lost 3 bases at V and 8 bases at J; junction bases unmatched: 6. The CDR3 length is 14 residues. The germline CDR1 and CDR2 sequences are SEHNR and FQNEAQ (reference sequence). CDR3 sequence (DNA): TGTGCCAGCAGCTTGACAGGGAATTCAGAAAAACTGTTTTTT. As protein: CASSLTGNSEKLFF.

The J gene is TRBJ2-7, the V gene TRBV7-9; possibly TRBD2 for D (6 bases). The CDR3 loop spans 16 amino acids. The germline V gene has CDR1 SEHNR and CDR2 FQNEAQ (reference sequence). V lost 2 bases to trimming and J lost 3 bases, with 17 bases between them. The CDR3 region has the DNA TGTGCCAGCAGCTTAAGTGGGGGGTCCCTGTTCTACGAGCAGTACTTC. It translates to CASSLSGGSLFYEQYF.

This clone came up a few times. The chain uses TRBV14 and TRBJ1-2, with unresolved D. Germline lookup yields CDR1 SGHDN and CDR2 FVKESK. Trimming took 0 bases from V and 8 from J, leaving 4 bases between them. The CDR3 consists of 11 residues. CDR3 region: CASSQDLGYTF. CDR3 coding DNA: TGTGCCAGCAGCCAAGATCTGGGCTACACCTTC.

The rearrangement links TRBV19 to TRBJ2-2; D is unresolved. This CDR3 has 13 amino acids. Germline V CDR1 and CDR2: LNHDA, SQIVND (reference sequence). Trimming shortened V by 4 bases and J by 5 bases, and 8 bases separated the two germline ends. The CDR3 is CASSTIVTGELFF. In nucleotides, the CDR3 is TGTGCCAGTAGTACCATCGTTACCGGGGAGCTGTTTTTT. Together with reference TRBV19 and TRBJ2-2, the CDR3 gives the full variable domain: DGGITQSPKYLFRKEGQNVTLSCEQNLNHDAMYWYRQDPGQGLRLIYYSQIVNDFQKGDIAEGYSVSREKKESFPLTVTSAQKNPTAFYLCASSTIVTGELFFGEGSRLTVL.